Sequencing of this T cell receptor beta chain was carried out in a study of cytomegalovirus exposure and HLA in healthy donors. Study-wide results and caveats: Available immune exposure information was restricted to CMV serostatus only.

CDR3 length: 16 amino acids. V lost 8 bases to trimming and J lost 1 base; unmatched junction nucleotides: 10. The germline V gene has CDR1 MDHEN and CDR2 SYDVKM. To note about this clone: Its matching antigen is unknown.

This PCR relied on a set of 60 Vbeta primers and 13 Jbeta primers. TCRdb's copy holds only in-frame clones and misses some; the assay was immunoSEQ multiplex PCR. This sample carries some 160,000 clones, around nine tenths of them seen once, and the ten largest clones take under 2%. The specimen sequenced was PBMCs. The receptor comes from a woman between 18 and 30 years old in good health and CMV-seronegative. V and J are TRBV28 and TRBJ2-2; 7 positions match TRBD2. The CDR3 loop reads CASVRVTGGNTGELFF. The CDR3 DNA follows: TGTGCCAGCGTTCGGGTAACGGGGGGGAACACCGGGGAGCTGTTTTTT.